A single sample is the source of the 9 T cell receptor beta chains below, sequenced in a study of T cell repertoires in cytomegalovirus infection (dated by TCRdb to between 2017 and 2020). Their cognate antigens are unknown. The run used an Illumina HiSeq 1500. The public reads were quality trimmed at Q25 with fastp and then assembled into clones with MiXCR by TCRdb, keeping productive beta chains. Rows are combined by CDR3 protein, so each entry shows the most common genes and DNA. The sample data list about 770,000 distinct CDR3 sequences, and roughly 29% of these were observed just once. The ten biggest clones cover 13% of the sample. In the paper's terms, the treatment or condition label means: in vitro stimulation with specific CMV peptide epitopes to enrich CMV-specific T cells. The sample was cultured CD8+ T cells from PBMCs, taken from culture after CMV antigen stimulation. These receptors came from a human donor in good health (CMV status not recorded). Some clones in this sample may be carry-over from other donors' samples.

The sample holds a few counts of this clonotype. This chain joins TRBV15 and TRBJ1-1; 8 bases agree with TRBD1. CDR1 and CDR2 from the germline V gene are LNHNV and YYDKDF (reference sequence). With 5 bases clipped from V and 8 bases from J, the junction kept 4 bases outside the gene matches. The CDR3 has 12 amino acids. CDR3 amino acids: CATSSWDREAFF. CDR3 DNA sequence: TGTGCCACCAGCTCGTGGGACAGGGAAGCTTTCTTT.

This clonotype appeared once. The chain has TRBV12-3 or TRBV12-4 and TRBJ1-2, with D perhaps TRBD1 (6 bases). Trimming cost V 5 bases and J 7 bases, with 20 bases left between them. The CDR3 sequence is 15 residues long. The CDR3 here is CASSGEGWGGFGYTF. The CDR3 DNA reads TGTGCCAGCAGTGGGGAGGGGTGGGGGGGCTTTGGCTACACCTTC.

V gene TRBV7-8 combines with J gene TRBJ1-3, with 7 bases identical to TRBD1. This CDR3 is 15 amino acids long. Trimming removed 5 bases from V and 0 bases from J; junction bases left unmatched: 4. The germline V gene encodes CDR1 SGHVS and CDR2 FQNEAQ. Here the CDR3 reads CASSGTGASGNTIYF. CDR3 coding DNA: TGTGCCAGCAGCGGAACAGGGGCCTCTGGAAACACCATATATTTT.

This clonotype was counted a few times. The J gene is TRBJ2-3, the V gene TRBV15; D is perhaps TRBD2 (5 bases). The CDR3 is 15 amino acids. V dropped 5 bases and J dropped 0 bases, with 12 bases sitting between them. Germline V gives CDR1 LNHNV, CDR2 YYDKDF (reference sequence). Here the CDR3 DNA reads TGTGCCACCAGCCCCGGAGGAGGTAGCACAGATACGCAGTATTTT. Its translation: CATSPGGGSTDTQYF.

The chain has TRBV27 and TRBJ2-1; D might be TRBD1 or TRBD2, each matching 5 bases. Per germline, CDR1 MNHEY and CDR2 SMNVEV (reference sequence). V lost 4 bases to trimming and J lost 4 bases, with 20 bases between them. CDR3 size: 17 residues. This CDR3 is CASSYRWGSPEYNEQFF. DNA for the CDR3: TGTGCCAGCAGTTATAGGTGGGGGAGCCCGGAATACAATGAGCAGTTCTTC.

The chain carries TRBV12-5 and TRBJ2-2, with 8 bases that match TRBD2. CDR1 is LGHNT and CDR2 is FRNRAP in the germline V gene. The length of the CDR3 is 21 residues. V trimming: 3 bases; J trimming: 6 bases; junction bases outside the gene matches: 24. This CDR3 reads CASGFLPEGQPGTRGAGELFF. The CDR3 DNA is TGTGCTAGTGGTTTTCTACCCGAAGGACAGCCCGGGACTAGGGGGGCCGGGGAGCTGTTTTTT.

This clonotype has ten or more counts. The V and J genes are TRBV7-2 and TRBJ2-7, with D tentatively TRBD1 or TRBD2 (5 bases each). CDR3 length: 15 residues. The V gene's germline CDR1 is SGHTA and CDR2 FQGNSA. V lost 1 base and J 4 bases, leaving 14 bases between the germline ends. CDR3 DNA sequence: TGTGCCAGCAGCTTAGGGGCTCAGAGGGGTTACGAGCAGTACGTC. It yields the protein CASSLGAQRGYEQYV.

This rearrangement joins TRBV7-9 to TRBJ2-2, with D hard to call. Germline V gene sequence: CDR1 SEHNR, CDR2 FQNEAQ (reference sequence). This CDR3 comprises 15 residues. V lost 4 bases, J lost 2 bases, and 11 bases lay in between. CDR3 loop: CASSSGPVNTGELFF. In DNA, the CDR3 is TGTGCCAGCAGCTCTGGTCCAGTCAACACCGGGGAGCTGTTTTTT.

This clonotype was recorded many times. The V and J genes are TRBV7-6 and TRBJ2-1; 10 bases line up with TRBD2. J lost 6 bases, V lost 7 bases, and 15 bases had no gene match. CDR3 length: 17 amino acids. Per the germline V gene, CDR1 is SGHVS and CDR2 is FNYEAQ. CDR3 sequence reads: CASTFRERGGPVNEQFF. DNA of the CDR3: TGTGCCAGCACTTTTAGGGAGCGGGGGGGCCCTGTCAATGAGCAGTTCTTC. The full variable domain, completed using reference TRBV7-6 and TRBJ2-1, is GAGVSQSPRYKVTKRGQDVALRCDPISGHVSLYWYRQALGQGPEFLTYFNYEAQQDKSGLPNDRFSAERPEGSISTLTIQRTEQRDSAMYRCASTFRERGGPVNEQFFGPGTRLTVL.